This T cell receptor beta chain was profiled in a study of beta chain features in type 1 diabetes. At the level of the study: Examination spanned some 100 million sorted cells from all samples.

Overall study findings and caveats: All four CD4+ subsets of Type 1 diabetes patients contained TCRB CDR3s that were moderately but significantly shorter.

The V gene's germline CDR1 is SGHKS and CDR2 YYEKEE (reference sequence). This CDR3 has 18 amino acids. J gave up 0 bases and V 2 bases, and 6 bases lay outside the gene matches. This clone appeared a few times. Its antigen remains unidentified. It was via CD45RO/CCR7/CD25/CD127/CD95/CD27 that CD4+ naive, central memory, regulatory and stem cell-like memory cells were sorted. The whole isolated RNA underwent reverse transcription, so sequencing captured expressed TCRB transcripts. Profiling relied on immunoSEQ multiplex PCR, and the TCRdb table lists in-frame clones only, not all of them. The sample holds tens of thousands of clones, approximately 45% seen once.

The sequenced sample was Tregs from blood. This chain joins TRBV5-5 and TRBJ2-1, with TRBD2 matching 12 bases. This sequence was found in a young man with type 1 diabetes. CDR3 sequence: CASSLGLAGTGSYNEQFF. Written as DNA, the CDR3 is TGTGCCAGCAGCTTAGGACTAGCGGGAACGGGCTCCTACAATGAGCAGTTCTTC.